At least ten counts were recorded for the clone carrying this TCR beta chain. Its specificity is unknown. This record belongs to a study of Graves' ophthalmopathy and Graves' hyperthyroidism. Findings of the study overall: The model predicted ophthalmopathy progression with 60% to 71% sensitivity and around 72% specificity.

V was pared by 1 base and J by 7 bases, with 8 bases between. Germline V gives CDR1 DFQATT, CDR2 SNEGSKA (reference sequence). The length of the CDR3 is 11 residues. Amplification of TCR beta CDR3 regions used RNA transcripts. The first round was an RT-PCR with HTBI primers, and the second round was a multiplex PCR. TCRdb used MiXCR to reprocess the multiplex PCR reads, holding one entry per CDR3 protein. The data contain about 390,000 distinct CDR3 sequences, less than 20% of them singletons. The chain is built from TRBV20-1 and TRBJ2-7, with D uncertain. The sample taken for sequencing was peripheral blood. The sequence came from a young woman with stable Graves' hyperthyroidism. CDR3 coding DNA: TGCAGTGCTAGAGCCCCCGGGGAGCAGTACTTC. Encoded protein: CSARAPGEQYF.